This T cell receptor beta chain was found in a study of blood T cell repertoires in COVID-19. Study overall: The United States, Italy and Spain supplied acute and convalescent COVID-19 samples.

Per the study methods: Estimation of nucleated cell counts relied on the amplification of reference gene primers. Libraries were prepared by immunoSEQ multiplex PCR; TCRdb keeps only in-frame clonotypes and omits some of them. That table gives V, J and clone size, and the DNA gave D and trimming. Here the sample spans around 18,000 clones, about 91% being singletons. The CDR3 consists of 14 residues. Germline lookup yields CDR1 SGHDN and CDR2 FVKESK. Trimming cost V 1 base and J 2 bases, with 9 bases left between them. Sequencing was carried out using peripheral blood. The chain couples TRBV14 to TRBJ2-7; D is uncertain. The TCR originated in a man in his 60s with active COVID-19. The CDR3, as DNA: TGTGCCAGCAGCCAAGCCCACAGAGCCTACGAGCAGTACTTC. It translates to CASSQAHRAYEQYF.